Each of the 27 T cell receptor beta chains below was sequenced from the same sample in a study of vaccination and CD4 T cells after COVID-19. Their recognized antigens are unknown. With the Oncomine TCR Beta short-read assay, DNA from cultured CD4+ T cells was sequenced. TCRdb re-derived calls from the PCR reads in MiXCR, one entry per CDR3 protein. Of fewer than 30,000 distinct CDR3 sequences listed, over 30% are singletons. Described time point: late sampling 161 to 241 days after vaccination in a few convalescent patients. This sample's treatment: roughly ten-day PBMC culture with coronavirus spike peptide pools or control peptides (ViraFEST assay). This sample comprised CD4+ T cells from blood, cultured in vitro, obtained about 7 months after SARS-CoV-2 vaccination. The source is a human donor who had recovered from COVID-19.

The CDR3: CSARIGTSGSWADTQYF. The CDR3 coding sequence is TGCAGTGCTAGAATTGGGACTAGCGGGAGCTGGGCAGATACGCAGTATTTT. This sequence joins TRBV20-1 and TRBJ2-3; TRBD2 agrees at 14 bases. The V segment lost 2 bases and the J segment 4 bases; nucleotides outside the gene matches: 8. From germline, CDR1 is DFQATT and CDR2 SNEGSKA (reference sequence). CDR3 length: 17 residues.

The rearrangement links TRBV27 to TRBJ2-1; 8 bases agree with TRBD2. CDR1 and CDR2 (germline): MNHEY, SMNVEV (reference sequence). The CDR3 covers 18 residues. V shed 3 bases and J 4 bases; nucleotides not matched to a gene: 14. The DNA for the CDR3 is TGTGCCAGCAGTTTCCGAATGTCCGCGGGAGGTCGGTACAATGAGCAGTTCTTC. This encodes CASSFRMSAGGRYNEQFF.

By sample fraction, this clonotype is medium-sized. This chain joins TRBV7-2 and TRBJ1-5, with 9 nucleotides matching TRBD1. This CDR3 is built from 15 residues. The J segment lost 6 bases and the V segment lost 5 bases, leaving 8 bases of the junction unmatched. Germline assignment: CDR1 SGHTA and CDR2 FQGNSA. In DNA form, the CDR3 reads TGTGCCAGCAGCCAAGGGGGACAGGGCTTTCAGCCCCAGCATTTT. It translates to CASSQGGQGFQPQHF. The complete variable domain, with remaining parts taken from reference TRBV7-2 and TRBJ1-5, reads GAGVSQSPSNKVTEKGKDVELRCDPISGHTALYWYRQSLGQGLEFLIYFQGNSAPDKSGLPSDRFSAERTGGSVSTLTIQRTQQEDSAVYLCASSQGGQGFQPQHFGDGTRLSIL.

This clonotype was counted a few times. The DNA is omitted, as the CDR3 cannot be located on it reliably, and the CDR3 follows TCRdb's listing. The chain uses TRBV6-5 and TRBJ2-7; the DNA was not compared with TRBD2, the D call given in the table. The CDR3 is 15 amino acids in total, end residues counted. Looked up from germline, CDR1 is MNHEY and CDR2 is SVGAGI. The CDR3 is CASSSSTSGRLKQYF.

The rearrangement uses TRBV20-1 and TRBJ2-5, with 10 bases lining up with TRBD2. The J segment lost 2 bases and the V segment lost 1 base, leaving 10 bases of the junction unmatched. Germline assignment: CDR1 DFQATT and CDR2 SNEGSKA (reference sequence). CDR3 length: 17 amino acids. The CDR3, as DNA: TGCAGTGCTAGAGCCCTAGCGGGAGAAGGGGGGCAAGAGACCCAGTACTTC. Translation: CSARALAGEGGQETQYF.

This clonotype was counted only a few times. The chain is built from TRBV7-3 and TRBJ2-5; weak D call: TRBD2 (6 bases). The CDR3 is made up of 12 amino acids. Germline V gives CDR1 SGHTA, CDR2 FQGTGA. V lost 2 bases, J lost 7 bases, and 8 bases lay in between. The CDR3 reads CASSLQGGTQYF. The DNA of the CDR3 is TGTGCCAGCAGCTTACAGGGAGGGACCCAGTACTTC.

This clonotype has just a few counts. Written as DNA, the CDR3 is TGTGCCAGCAGCCCGACAGGGAACTCCTACGAGCAGTACTTC. Protein product: CASSPTGNSYEQYF. This sequence joins TRBV7-7 and TRBJ2-7, with 7 positions matching TRBD1. Germline V lookup: CDR1 SSHAT, CDR2 FNYEAQ (reference sequence). The CDR3 length is 14 residues. After removal of 5 bases from V and 0 bases from J, the junction contained 4 bases not matched to a gene. Full variable domain (missing parts from reference TRBV7-7 and TRBJ2-7): GAGVSQSPRYKVTKRGQDVTLRCDPISSHATLYWYQQALGQGPEFLTYFNYEAQPDKSGLPSDRFSAERPEGSISTLTIQRTEQRDSAMYRCASSPTGNSYEQYFGPGTRLTVT.

This clonotype has a handful of counts. V and J are TRBV6-1 and TRBJ1-5; 7 nucleotides match TRBD1. The trim removed 6 bases at V and 7 bases at J, leaving 9 bases unmatched. CDR1 and CDR2 (germline): MNHNS, SASEGT. This CDR3 spans 14 amino acids. The CDR3 sequence: CASRVTGVLQPQHF. DNA of the CDR3: TGTGCCAGCAGGGTTACAGGGGTCCTCCAGCCCCAGCATTTT.

This chain links TRBV28 with TRBJ2-5; 11 bases agree with TRBD2. CDR1 MDHEN and CDR2 SYDVKM come from the germline V gene. J gave up 3 bases and V 3 bases, and 6 bases lay outside the gene matches. The CDR3 extends over 16 amino acids. DNA for the CDR3: TGTGCCAGCAGTTTCCCGACTAGCGGGGCGGAAGAGACCCAGTACTTC. This translates into CASSFPTSGAEETQYF.

A few counts support this clonotype. The chain employs TRBV7-9 and TRBJ2-1, with D tentatively TRBD2 (5 bases). CDR3 length: 16 residues. The germline V gene has CDR1 SEHNR and CDR2 FQNEAQ (reference sequence). V was clipped by 1 base and J by 0 bases, with 10 bases between them. In DNA, the CDR3 is TGTGCCAGCAGCTTAGTTGGTGGGAGCTCCTACAATGAGCAGTTCTTC. Translated, it gives CASSLVGGSSYNEQFF. Full variable domain (outside the CDR3, taken from reference TRBV7-9 and TRBJ2-1): DTGVSQNPRHKITKRGQNVTFRCDPISEHNRLYWYRQTLGQGPEFLTYFQNEAQLEKSRLLSDRFSAERPKGSFSTLEIQRTEQGDSAMYLCASSLVGGSSYNEQFFGPGTRLTVL.

This clonotype showed up just a few times. The chain employs TRBV7-2 and TRBJ2-1; D not resolved. The CDR3 is made up of 16 amino acids. Trimming stripped 4 bases from V and 0 bases from J, with 13 bases between. The germline V gene has CDR1 SGHTA and CDR2 FQGNSA. The CDR3 DNA follows: TGTGCCAGCAGCTCCGAATCAACACTCTCCTACAATGAGCAGTTCTTC. Residues: CASSSESTLSYNEQFF.

V and J are TRBV11-1 and TRBJ2-5; 8 bases agree with TRBD1. Germline V CDR1 and CDR2: SGHAT, FQDESV (reference sequence). The CDR3 is made up of 14 amino acids. J was trimmed by 2 bases and V by 9 bases; bases with no gene match: 8. CDR3 protein: CASRTGPNQETQYF. CDR3 coding DNA: TGTGCCAGTAGGACAGGGCCAAATCAAGAGACCCAGTACTTC.

V gene TRBV20-1 combines with J gene TRBJ2-6; 9 nucleotides agree with TRBD1. V trimming: 2 bases; J trimming: 0 bases; junction bases outside the gene matches: 11. The CDR3 extends over 19 amino acids. Germline-derived CDR1 and CDR2 are DFQATT and SNEGSKA (reference sequence). The CDR3 spells CSARTRDRGRFSGANVLTF. The CDR3 DNA reads TGCAGTGCTAGAACGAGAGACAGGGGGAGGTTCTCTGGGGCCAACGTCCTGACTTTC.

The V call is TRBV18, the J call TRBJ2-1; 10 bases fit TRBD1. The trim removed 6 bases at V and 9 bases at J, leaving 8 bases unmatched. The CDR3 contains 14 residues. Looked up from germline, CDR1 is KGHSH and CDR2 is LQKENI. CDR3 sequence (DNA): TGTGCCAGCTCCCCCAGACAGGGGGCGGTTGAGCAGTTCTTC. Its translation: CASSPRQGAVEQFF.

This clonotype was observed a handful of times. The chain uses TRBV7-3 and TRBJ2-7, with TRBD2 matching over 7 bases. The length of the CDR3 is 18 residues. J was trimmed by 2 bases and V by 2 bases; bases with no gene match: 15. Germline CDR1 is SGHTA and CDR2 is FQGTGA. The CDR3 DNA is TGTGCCAGCAGCTTAGCCCCCCTTTCGTGGGGGGGACCCTACGAGCAGTACTTC. It codes for CASSLAPLSWGGPYEQYF.

This clonotype was found a few times. The rearrangement joins TRBV20-1 to TRBJ2-3; D uncertain. CDR1 and CDR2 (germline): DFQATT, SNEGSKA (reference sequence). The CDR3 runs to 13 residues. Trimming pared 2 bases from V and 0 bases from J, leaving 6 bases between. The CDR3 nucleotides are TGCAGTGCTAGACAGTCTAGCACAGATACGCAGTATTTT. It translates to CSARQSSTDTQYF.

The chain joins TRBV24-1 to TRBJ1-2; D remains ambiguous. CDR3 length: 14 residues. The germline V gene encodes CDR1 KGHDR and CDR2 SFDVKD. Trimming shortened V by 4 bases and J by 0 bases, and 8 bases separated the two germline ends. CDR3 DNA sequence: TGTGCCACCAGTGAAGGAGGGCCTAACTATGGCTACACCTTC. Protein sequence: CATSEGGPNYGYTF.

The chain joins TRBV11-2 to TRBJ1-5, with D perhaps matching TRBD1 (6 bases). The CDR3 runs 14 residues. Germline CDR1 is SGHAT and CDR2 is FQNNGV. V lost 1 base and J lost 5, with 9 bases in between. The CDR3 region is CASSLGAGDQPQHF. The CDR3 coding sequence is TGTGCCAGCAGCTTAGGGGCAGGGGATCAGCCCCAGCATTTT.

The chain carries TRBV20-1 and TRBJ2-3, with a possible D match to TRBD2 (6 bases). The CDR3 runs 15 residues. The germline V gene has CDR1 DFQATT and CDR2 SNEGSKA (reference sequence). V lost 1 base and J lost 1, with 12 bases in between. The CDR3 sequence: CSARGGDGGTDTQYF. DNA of the CDR3: TGCAGTGCTAGAGGGGGGGATGGAGGCACAGATACGCAGTATTTT.

V usage is TRBV20-1 and J usage is TRBJ2-7, with 8 bases lining up with TRBD1. The CDR3 is made up of 11 amino acids. From germline, CDR1 is DFQATT and CDR2 SNEGSKA (reference sequence). V shed 5 bases and J 12 bases; nucleotides not matched to a gene: 9. The CDR3 nucleotides read TGCAGTGCTGGCGGACAGGGTAAATCGTACTTC. This gives the protein CSAGGQGKSYF.

The chain links TRBV7-3 to TRBJ2-3, with unresolved D. CDR3 length equals 14 residues. Trimming cost V 5 bases and J 4 bases, with 13 bases left between them. CDR1 SGHTA and CDR2 FQGTGA come from the germline V gene. The CDR3: CASSRLAHADTQYF. The CDR3 nucleotides are TGTGCCAGCAGCCGATTAGCCCACGCAGATACGCAGTATTTT. The full variable domain, completed using reference TRBV7-3 and TRBJ2-3, is GAGVSQTPSNKVTEKGKYVELRCDPISGHTALYWYRQSLGQGPEFLIYFQGTGAADDSGLPNDRFFAVRPEGSVSTLKIQRTERGDSAVYLCASSRLAHADTQYFGPGTRLTVL.

This clonotype was counted between two and nine times. The chain recombines TRBV20-1 with TRBJ2-3, with TRBD2 matching 13 bases. This CDR3 is built from 15 residues. J was trimmed by 2 bases and V by 5 bases; bases with no gene match: 4. Germline loops: CDR1 DFQATT, CDR2 SNEGSKA (reference sequence). As DNA, the CDR3 is TGCAGTGCTCGACTAGCGGGAGGCCACACAGATACGCAGTATTTT. Translating gives CSARLAGGHTDTQYF.

The genes are TRBV4-2 and TRBJ1-1; maybe TRBD1 (6 bases). Between the trimmed V and J ends, which lost 4 bases and 1 base, there was a span of 10 bases. CDR3 length equals 14 residues. Germline loops: CDR1 LGHNA, CDR2 YNFKEQ. CDR3 residues: CASSLRTENTEAFF. Written as DNA, the CDR3 is TGTGCCAGCAGCCTCCGGACAGAGAACACTGAAGCTTTCTTT.

V is TRBV2 and J is TRBJ2-2; D uncertain. The CDR3 is made up of 12 amino acids. Trimming removed 6 bases from V and 6 bases from J, with 8 bases in between. The germline gives CDR1 SNHLY, CDR2 FYNNEI. The CDR3, as DNA: TGTGCCAGCAGCCCGGTGGCCGGGGAGCTGTTTTTT. Translated: CASSPVAGELFF.

This chain links TRBV27 with TRBJ2-1; no reliable D call. Germline loops: CDR1 MNHEY, CDR2 SMNVEV (reference sequence). Trimming stripped 4 bases from V and 5 bases from J, with 12 bases between. The CDR3 is made up of 14 amino acids. The CDR3 is CASSSPGLNNEQFF. The CDR3 nucleotides read TGTGCCAGCAGTTCGCCCGGGCTAAACAATGAGCAGTTCTTC.

This chain uses TRBV7-3 with TRBJ2-3; D is unclear. The V and J ends lost 2 bases and 0 bases respectively, with 6 bases between them. This CDR3 region has 14 residues. CDR1 SGHTA and CDR2 FQGTGA come from the germline V gene. This CDR3 reads CASSLVGSTDTQYF. The CDR3 coding sequence is TGTGCCAGCAGCTTAGTAGGGAGCACAGATACGCAGTATTTT. The variable domain in full, with the rest retrieved from reference TRBV7-3 and TRBJ2-3, is GAGVSQTPSNKVTEKGKYVELRCDPISGHTALYWYRQSLGQGPEFLIYFQGTGAADDSGLPNDRFFAVRPEGSVSTLKIQRTERGDSAVYLCASSLVGSTDTQYFGPGTRLTVL.

This clonotype was recorded a few times. V gene TRBV20-1 combines with J gene TRBJ1-1; D remains ambiguous. Germline CDR1 and CDR2: DFQATT and SNEGSKA (reference sequence). V was trimmed by 0 bases and J by 5 bases, leaving 16 bases between them. The CDR3 consists of 15 residues. The CDR3 sequence is CSARDHLGIGTEAFF. CDR3 DNA: TGCAGTGCTAGAGATCATCTGGGAATCGGTACTGAAGCTTTCTTT.